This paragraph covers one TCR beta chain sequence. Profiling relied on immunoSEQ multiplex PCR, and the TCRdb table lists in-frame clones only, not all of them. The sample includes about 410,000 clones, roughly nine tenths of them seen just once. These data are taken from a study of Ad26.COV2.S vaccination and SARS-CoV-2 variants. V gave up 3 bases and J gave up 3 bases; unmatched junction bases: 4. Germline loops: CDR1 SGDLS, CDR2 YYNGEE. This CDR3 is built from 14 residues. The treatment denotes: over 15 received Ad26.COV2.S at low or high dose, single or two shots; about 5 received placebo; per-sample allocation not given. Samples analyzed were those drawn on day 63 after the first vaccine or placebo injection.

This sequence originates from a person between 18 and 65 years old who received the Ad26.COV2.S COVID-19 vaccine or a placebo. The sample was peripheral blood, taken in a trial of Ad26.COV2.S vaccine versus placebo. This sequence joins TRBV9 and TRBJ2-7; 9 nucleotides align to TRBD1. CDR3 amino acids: CASSADRGIYEQYF. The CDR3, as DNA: TGTGCCAGCAGCGCGGACAGGGGAATCTACGAGCAGTACTTC.